This is a list of T cell receptor beta chains from one sample in a study of human T cells and chemical hapten exposure. MiXCR, run by TCRdb on the RACE reads, gives a single entry per CDR3 protein. The sample holds under 130,000 distinct CDR3 sequences, 30% to 35% seen once. Material: whole blood, obtained in connection with sensitization to the hapten diphenylcyclopropenone (DPC). The receptors here all came from a man in his forties with alopecia areata. Some clones in this sample may be carry-over from other donors' samples. Both conserved end residues are part of each CDR3. The D gene is left open where the match is weak. Clone size is not always given. Where it is, it says once, few, many or a class for expanded clones.

clone_size: NA
v_call: TRBV10-3
j_call: TRBJ2-3
d_call: NA
cdr3_aa: CAISPPDSDTQYF
cdr3_nt: TGTGCCATCAGTCCACCTGACAGTGATACGCAGTATTTT

clone_size: NA
v_call: TRBV18
j_call: TRBJ1-5
d_call: NA
cdr3_aa: CASSLNTGGNQPQHF
cdr3_nt: TGTGCCAGCTCCTTAAACACGGGAGGCAATCAGCCCCAGCATTTT

clone_size: few
v_call: TRBV20-1
j_call: TRBJ1-1
d_call: NA
cdr3_aa: CSSKGNTEAFF
cdr3_nt: TGCAGCTCAAAGGGGAACACTGAAGCTTTCTTT

clone_size: NA
v_call: TRBV27
j_call: TRBJ2-6
d_call: TRBD2
cdr3_aa: CASSFLRREVGANVLTF
cdr3_nt: TGTGCCAGCAGTTTCCTGCGACGGGAGGTCGGGGCCAACGTCCTGACTTTC

clone_size: NA
v_call: TRBV7-6
j_call: TRBJ1-4
d_call: NA
cdr3_aa: CASSRTRGAANEKLFF
cdr3_nt: TGTGCCAGCAGCCGGACCCGGGGGGCAGCTAATGAAAAACTGTTTTTT

clone_size: NA
v_call: TRBV7-9
j_call: TRBJ2-7
d_call: TRBD2
cdr3_aa: CASSSPRGRPPYEQYF
cdr3_nt: TGTGCCAGCAGCTCCCCCCGCGGGAGGCCCCCCTACGAGCAGTACTTC

clone_size: NA
v_call: TRBV12-3/TRBV12-4
j_call: TRBJ1-2
d_call: NA
cdr3_aa: CASSKTTTAYGYTF
cdr3_nt: TGTGCCAGCAGTAAAACGACTACAGCCTATGGCTACACCTTC

clone_size: few
v_call: TRBV13
j_call: TRBJ1-1
d_call: NA
cdr3_aa: CATRTGGANTEAFF
cdr3_nt: TGTGCCACCAGGACGGGGGGGGCAAACACTGAAGCTTTCTTT

clone_size: NA
v_call: TRBV14
j_call: TRBJ2-3
d_call: NA
cdr3_aa: CASSPMRTALSDTQYF
cdr3_nt: TGTGCCAGCAGCCCCATGAGGACCGCCCTATCAGATACGCAGTATTTT

clone_size: NA
v_call: TRBV5-1
j_call: TRBJ2-3
d_call: NA
cdr3_aa: CASSGTRGTYTDTQYF
cdr3_nt: TGCGCCAGCAGCGGGACTCGCGGAACTTACACAGATACGCAGTATTTT

clone_size: few
v_call: TRBV6-5
j_call: TRBJ2-2
d_call: TRBD2
cdr3_aa: CASSSSGSPGELFF
cdr3_nt: TGTGCCAGCAGTTCTAGCGGGAGTCCCGGGGAGCTGTTTTTT

clone_size: NA
v_call: TRBV5-1
j_call: TRBJ2-1
d_call: TRBD2
cdr3_aa: CASNDGGDNEQFF
cdr3_nt: TGCGCCAGCAACGATGGGGGGGACAATGAGCAGTTCTTC

clone_size: few
v_call: TRBV6-2/TRBV6-3
j_call: TRBJ2-3
d_call: TRBD2
cdr3_aa: CASSYSRTSGSTDTQYF
cdr3_nt: TGTGCCAGCAGTTACTCGAGGACTAGCGGGAGCACAGATACGCAGTATTTT